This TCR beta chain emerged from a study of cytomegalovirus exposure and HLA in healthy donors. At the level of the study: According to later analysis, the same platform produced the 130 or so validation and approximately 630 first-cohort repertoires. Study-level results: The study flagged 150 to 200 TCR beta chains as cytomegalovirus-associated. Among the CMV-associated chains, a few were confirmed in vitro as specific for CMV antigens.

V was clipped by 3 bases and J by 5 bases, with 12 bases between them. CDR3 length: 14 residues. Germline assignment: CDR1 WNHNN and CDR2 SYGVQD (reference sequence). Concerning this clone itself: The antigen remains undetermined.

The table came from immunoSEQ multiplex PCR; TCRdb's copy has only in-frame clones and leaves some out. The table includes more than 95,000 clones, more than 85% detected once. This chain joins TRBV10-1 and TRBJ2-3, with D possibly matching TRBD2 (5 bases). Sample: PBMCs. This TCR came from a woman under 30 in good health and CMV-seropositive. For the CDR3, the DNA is TGCGCCAGCAGTGAAAGCGGCACAAGAGATACGCAGTATTTT. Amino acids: CASSESGTRDTQYF.